This TCR beta chain was recovered during a study of Tregs in tolerant kidney transplant recipients. Trimming took off 0 bases at V and 3 bases at J, with 6 bases between the two ends. The CDR3 has 13 residues. The germline V gene has CDR1 MNHEY and CDR2 SMNVEV (reference sequence). CD4+CD25+CD127- Tregs, CD4+CD25- non-Tregs, CD4 and CD8 cells were sorted. Findings and limits, study-wide: Biological reproducibility was not directly addressed in this study.

The assay was immunoSEQ multiplex PCR, and TCRdb's table has in-frame clones only and misses some. The sample consists of about 87,000 clones, 93% of them appearing once. With regard to this clone: Its antigen is not identified.

V is TRBV27 and J is TRBJ2-7; D is ambiguous. The receptor was derived from a human donor who received a combined kidney and bone marrow transplant. The sample in question was CD4+ T cells from blood, obtained before the transplant. The chain's CDR3 is CASSLSSGYEQYF. CDR3 in DNA: TGTGCCAGCAGTTTATCGTCAGGCTACGAGCAGTACTTC.